This T cell receptor (beta chain) was recovered during a study of cytomegalovirus exposure and HLA in healthy donors. Study-wide results and limits: TCR beta chains numbering some 160 were designated cytomegalovirus-associated. Per a later analysis, fewer than 20,000 TCR beta sequences showed association with HLA alleles at 0.05 false discovery rate.

In the case of this clone: Its antigen is unidentified.

V was trimmed by 5 bases and J by 7 bases, leaving 20 bases between them. From germline, CDR1 is MNHEY and CDR2 SVGAGI. This CDR3 spans 15 amino acids. The PCR used 60 Vbeta and 13 Jbeta primers. The method was immunoSEQ multiplex PCR; TCRdb's version includes in-frame clones alone and lacks a portion of them. The sample gives around 140,000 clones, about three quarters of which show up once; less than 5% is in the top ten. Nominal health characterized the donors when sampled, though unrecorded immune exposures were likely. The rearrangement joins TRBV6-5 to TRBJ1-1, with a tentative D call TRBD1 (5 bases). Sequencing input: PBMCs. The sequence came from a male donor in good health and CMV-seronegative. DNA for the CDR3: TGTGCCAGCAGTCCGCGGGACGGAGCTGCCTATGAAGCTTTCTTT. This encodes CASSPRDGAAYEAFF.